The 9 T cell receptor beta chains listed next were all sequenced from one sample in a study of OX40 agonist ivuxolimab in advanced cancers. Here immunoSEQ multiplex PCR was the method, and the copy in TCRdb shows in-frame clones only, minus some. This sample has approximately 80,000 clones, with roughly 85% found just once. The source material was CD4+ or CD8+ T cells sorted from blood, sampled in a trial of the OX40 agonist ivuxolimab. The receptors were gathered from an adult with an advanced solid tumor such as melanoma, head and neck, liver or kidney cancer.

The V and J genes are TRBV7-3 and TRBJ2-1; TRBD2 agrees at 10 bases. Germline V gene sequence: CDR1 SGHTA, CDR2 FQGTGA. V shed 4 bases, J shed 4 bases, and the junction held 4 bases outside the gene matches. The CDR3 length is 15 residues. The chain's CDR3 is CASSSGLAAYNEQFF. CDR3 coding DNA: TGTGCCAGCAGCTCCGGACTAGCGGCATACAATGAGCAGTTCTTC.

The CDR3 DNA sequence: TGTGCCAGCAGCGGCCACCTCAGGGAGGGTCAGCCCCAGCATTTT. Its translation: CASSGHLREGQPQHF. The rearrangement uses TRBV9 and TRBJ1-5, with D maybe TRBD1 (5 bases). Trimming shortened V by 3 bases and J by 6 bases, and 16 bases separated the two germline ends. CDR1 is SGDLS, CDR2 YYNGEE, per germline. This CDR3 spans 15 amino acids. The complete variable domain, with remaining parts taken from reference TRBV9 and TRBJ1-5, reads DSGVTQTPKHLITATGQRVTLRCSPRSGDLSVYWYQQSLDQGLQFLIQYYNGEERAKGNILERFSAQQFPDLHSELNLSSLELGDSALYFCASSGHLREGQPQHFGDGTRLSIL.

The rearrangement links TRBV7-6 to TRBJ1-3, with D possibly matching TRBD1 (5 bases). V was cut by 5 bases and J by 2 bases, with 22 bases left in between. Germline CDR1 is SGHVS and CDR2 is FNYEAQ. The CDR3 contains 18 residues. CDR3: CASSPTRYRDSAGNTIYF. Written as DNA, the CDR3 is TGTGCCAGCAGCCCTACTCGCTACCGGGACTCCGCTGGAAACACCATATATTTT.

V gene TRBV6-1 combines with J gene TRBJ2-1, with 8 bases identical to TRBD2. This CDR3 comprises 14 residues. Germline assignment: CDR1 MNHNS and CDR2 SASEGT. V gave up 10 bases and J gave up 2 bases; unmatched junction bases: 7. As DNA, the CDR3 is TGTGCCACCCACCTAGCGGGCGCCTACAATGAGCAGTTCTTC. It encodes CATHLAGAYNEQFF.

The chain's CDR3 is CASSSNQGWTEAFF. CDR3 DNA sequence: TGTGCCAGCAGCTCCAATCAGGGTTGGACTGAAGCTTTCTTT. The chain recombines TRBV7-2 with TRBJ1-1; a weak D match, TRBD1 (5 bases). The CDR3 length is 14 residues. Trimming left V 4 bases short and J 5 bases short, with 14 bases between. The germline CDR1 and CDR2 sequences are SGHTA and FQGNSA.

The table lists this clone with a few counts. J is TRBJ2-7 and V is TRBV10-3; possible D gene TRBD1, 5 bases. Germline assignment: CDR1 ENHRY and CDR2 SYGVKD. The CDR3 loop spans 16 amino acids. The germline V and J ends were trimmed by 0 bases and 3 bases, with 15 bases remaining between them. This CDR3 is CAISESGLIGHYEQYF. The CDR3 DNA reads as TGTGCCATCAGTGAGTCGGGGTTGATAGGACACTACGAGCAGTACTTC.

This clone came up once. The chain links TRBV19 to TRBJ2-3; no reliable D call. V dropped 7 bases and J dropped 0 bases, with 20 bases sitting between them. This CDR3 is built from 17 residues. CDR1 LNHDA and CDR2 SQIVND come from the germline V gene (reference sequence). For the CDR3, the DNA is TGTGCCAGTACCTTACACCCGGGCCAACTGAGCACAGATACGCAGTATTTT. Its protein is CASTLHPGQLSTDTQYF.

The rearrangement joins TRBV7-2 to TRBJ2-3, with 12 bases identical to TRBD1. Unmatched junction bases numbered 7, after V lost 4 bases and J lost 5 bases. CDR1 is SGHTA and CDR2 is FQGNSA in the germline V gene. The CDR3 is 16 residues long. The CDR3 sequence is CASSSAGTGGEDTQYF. In DNA, the CDR3 is TGTGCCAGCAGCTCCGCCGGGACAGGGGGCGAAGATACGCAGTATTTT.

The chain has TRBV11-2 and TRBJ2-1; D possibly matches TRBD1 or TRBD2 (6 bases each). Trimming cost V 4 bases and J 7 bases, with 26 bases left between them. This CDR3 region has 18 residues. Germline CDR1 SGHAT, CDR2 FQNNGV. The CDR3 protein is CASSSARVLTSQGNEQFF. The CDR3, as DNA: TGTGCCAGCAGCTCAGCTAGGGTCCTGACTAGTCAGGGGAATGAGCAGTTCTTC.